This entry features one T cell receptor beta chain sequence. The method was immunoSEQ multiplex PCR; TCRdb's version includes in-frame clones alone and lacks a portion of them. The sample shows 30,000 to 45,000 clones, approximately 90% of them seen only once. These data come from a study of blood T cell repertoires in COVID-19. Deletions cut 5 bases from V and 8 bases from J, with 15 bases between. The CDR3 has 13 residues. Looked up from germline, CDR1 is MNHEY and CDR2 is SMNVEV (reference sequence). This TCR was recovered from a man aged 45-65 years with active COVID-19. The source material was peripheral blood. The chain joins TRBV27 to TRBJ1-2; TRBD1 might be the D (6 bases). The chain's CDR3 is CASSPRTANGYTF. In DNA, the CDR3 is TGTGCCAGCAGTCCTCGGACAGCTAACGGCTACACCTTC.